This T cell receptor beta chain was identified in a study of blood T cell repertoires in COVID-19. Study context: Samples representing acute and convalescent COVID-19 were sourced from the United States, Italy and Spain. The cDNA or gDNA used as material had been derived from T cells, B-cell-depleted T cells, or PBMCs.

As handled by the study authors: Counts of nucleated cells, estimated from reference gene primer amplification, were obtained. Measured with immunoSEQ multiplex PCR; TCRdb has only the in-frame clones, and not every one. The V and J calls and clone size were taken over from that table, and D and trimming were inferred from the DNA. The data contain tens of thousands of clones, 60% to 80% of them seen just once; the ten biggest clones take up roughly a fifth. CDR1 and CDR2 (germline): MNHNS, SASEGT. This CDR3 has 16 amino acids. V gave up 4 bases and J gave up 0 bases, with 12 bases separating them. This chain links TRBV6-1 with TRBJ1-4; TRBD1 is a possible D gene (6 bases). The sample taken for sequencing was peripheral blood. The clonotype originates from a human donor with active or convalescent COVID-19. The donor label of this sample is uncertain. The CDR3 region is CASSVDRFATNEKLFF. The CDR3 DNA follows: TGTGCCAGCAGTGTTGACAGGTTTGCAACTAATGAAAAACTGTTTTTT.